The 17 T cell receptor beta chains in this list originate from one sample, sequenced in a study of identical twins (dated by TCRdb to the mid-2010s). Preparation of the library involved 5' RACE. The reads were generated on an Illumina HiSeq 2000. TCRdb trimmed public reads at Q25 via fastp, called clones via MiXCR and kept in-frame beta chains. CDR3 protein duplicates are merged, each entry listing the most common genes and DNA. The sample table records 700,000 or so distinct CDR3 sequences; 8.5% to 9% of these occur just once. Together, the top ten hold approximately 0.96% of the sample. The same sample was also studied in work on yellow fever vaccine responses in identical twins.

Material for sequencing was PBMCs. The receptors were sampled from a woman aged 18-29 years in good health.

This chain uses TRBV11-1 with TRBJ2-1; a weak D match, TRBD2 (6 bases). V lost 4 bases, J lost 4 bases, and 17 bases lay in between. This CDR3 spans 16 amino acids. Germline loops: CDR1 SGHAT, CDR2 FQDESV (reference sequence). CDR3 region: CASSSSEGGNYNEQFF. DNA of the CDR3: TGTGCCAGCAGCTCCTCTGAGGGAGGCAATTACAATGAGCAGTTCTTC.

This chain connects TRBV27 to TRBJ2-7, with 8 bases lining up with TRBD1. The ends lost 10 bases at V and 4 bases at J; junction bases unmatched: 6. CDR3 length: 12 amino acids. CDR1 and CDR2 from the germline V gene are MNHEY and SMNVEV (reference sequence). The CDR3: CATRTGTYEQYF. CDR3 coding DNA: TGTGCCACCAGGACAGGGACATACGAGCAGTACTTC.

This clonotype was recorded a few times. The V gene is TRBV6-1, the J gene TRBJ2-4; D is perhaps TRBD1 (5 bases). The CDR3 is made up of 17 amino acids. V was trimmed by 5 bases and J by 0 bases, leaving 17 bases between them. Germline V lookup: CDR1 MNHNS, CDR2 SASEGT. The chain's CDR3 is CASSTTRRQLAKNIQYF. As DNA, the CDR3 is TGTGCCAGCAGTACAACCCGCCGACAGCTAGCCAAAAACATTCAGTACTTC.

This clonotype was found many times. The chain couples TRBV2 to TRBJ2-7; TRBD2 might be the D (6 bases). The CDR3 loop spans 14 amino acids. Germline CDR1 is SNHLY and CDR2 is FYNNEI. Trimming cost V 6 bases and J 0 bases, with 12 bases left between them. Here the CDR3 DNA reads TGTGCCAGCAGCGCCCGGAGGGGCTCCTACGAGCAGTACTTC. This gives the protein CASSARRGSYEQYF.

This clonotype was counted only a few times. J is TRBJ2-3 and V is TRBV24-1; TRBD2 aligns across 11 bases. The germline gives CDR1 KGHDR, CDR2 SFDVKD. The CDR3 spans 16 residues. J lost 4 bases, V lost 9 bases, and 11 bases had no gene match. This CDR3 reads CATGTSGVSGADTQYF. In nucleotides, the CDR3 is TGTGCCACCGGGACTAGCGGAGTAAGTGGCGCAGATACGCAGTATTTT.

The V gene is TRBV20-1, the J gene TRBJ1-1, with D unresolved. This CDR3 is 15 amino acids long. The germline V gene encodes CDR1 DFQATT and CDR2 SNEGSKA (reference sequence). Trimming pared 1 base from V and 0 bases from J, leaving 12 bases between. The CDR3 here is CSARGDRSMNTEAFF. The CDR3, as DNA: TGCAGTGCTAGAGGAGACCGAAGCATGAACACTGAAGCTTTCTTT.

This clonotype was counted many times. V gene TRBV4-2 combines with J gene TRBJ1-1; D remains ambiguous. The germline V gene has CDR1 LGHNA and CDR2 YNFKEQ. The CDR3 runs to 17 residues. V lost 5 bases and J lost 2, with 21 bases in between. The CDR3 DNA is TGTGCCAGCAGCGTACTACCCGGGGAAAACCGAAACACTGAAGCTTTCTTT. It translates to CASSVLPGENRNTEAFF.

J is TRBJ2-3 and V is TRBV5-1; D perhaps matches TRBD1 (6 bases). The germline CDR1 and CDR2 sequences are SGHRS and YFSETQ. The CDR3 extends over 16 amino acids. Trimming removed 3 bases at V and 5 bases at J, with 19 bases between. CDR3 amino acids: CASSSTTGGRRDTQYF. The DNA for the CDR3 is TGCGCCAGCAGCTCTACGACAGGCGGTAGGAGAGATACGCAGTATTTT.

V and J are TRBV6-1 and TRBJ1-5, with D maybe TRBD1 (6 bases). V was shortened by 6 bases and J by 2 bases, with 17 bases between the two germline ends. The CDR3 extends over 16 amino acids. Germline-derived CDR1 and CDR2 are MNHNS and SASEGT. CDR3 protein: CASRPTGLLGNQPQHF. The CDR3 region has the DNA TGTGCCAGCAGGCCTACAGGGTTGTTAGGCAATCAGCCCCAGCATTTT.

CDR3 sequence (DNA): TGCGCCAGCAGCGCCACGGGACTAGCGGGAGGGCCCGGGGAGCTGTTTTTT. It codes for CASSATGLAGGPGELFF. The V call is TRBV10-1, the J call TRBJ2-2; 16 bases line up with TRBD2. This CDR3 has 17 amino acids. V lost 6 bases, J lost 6 bases, and 7 bases stayed unmatched. Germline V gene data show CDR1 as WNHNN and CDR2 as SYGVQD (reference sequence).

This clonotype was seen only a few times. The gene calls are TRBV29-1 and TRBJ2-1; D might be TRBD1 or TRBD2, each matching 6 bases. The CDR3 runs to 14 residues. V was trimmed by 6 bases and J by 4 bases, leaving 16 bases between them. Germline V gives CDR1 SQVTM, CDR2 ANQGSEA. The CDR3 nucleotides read TGCAGCGTCCACCCGGGGGCGCGTTACAATGAGCAGTTCTTC. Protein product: CSVHPGARYNEQFF.

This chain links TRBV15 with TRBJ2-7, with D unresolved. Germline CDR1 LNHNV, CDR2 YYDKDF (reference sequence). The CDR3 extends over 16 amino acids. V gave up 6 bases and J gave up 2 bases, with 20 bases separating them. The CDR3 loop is CATSHDLGQITYEQYF. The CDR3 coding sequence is TGTGCCACCAGTCATGACTTGGGCCAGATTACCTACGAGCAGTACTTC.

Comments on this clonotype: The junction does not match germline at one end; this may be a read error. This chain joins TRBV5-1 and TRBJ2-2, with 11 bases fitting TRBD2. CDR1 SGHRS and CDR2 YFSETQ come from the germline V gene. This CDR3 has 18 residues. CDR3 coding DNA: TGCGCCAGCAGCTTGGGTCTAGCGGGGGGCGCGAACGCCGGGGAGCTGTTTTTT. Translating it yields CASSLGLAGGANAGELFF.

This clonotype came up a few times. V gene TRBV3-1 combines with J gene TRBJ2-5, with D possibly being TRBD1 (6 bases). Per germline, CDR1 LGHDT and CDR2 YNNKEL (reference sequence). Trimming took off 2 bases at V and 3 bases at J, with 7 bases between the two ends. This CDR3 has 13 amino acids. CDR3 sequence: CASSQTGKETQYF. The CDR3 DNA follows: TGTGCCAGCAGCCAAACAGGGAAAGAGACCCAGTACTTC.

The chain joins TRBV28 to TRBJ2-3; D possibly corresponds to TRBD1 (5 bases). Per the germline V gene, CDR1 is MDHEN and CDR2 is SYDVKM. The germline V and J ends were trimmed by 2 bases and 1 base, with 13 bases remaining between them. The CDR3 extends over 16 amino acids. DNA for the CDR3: TGTGCCAGCAGTTTACAAGGGGTCTACGGCACAGATACGCAGTATTTT. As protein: CASSLQGVYGTDTQYF.

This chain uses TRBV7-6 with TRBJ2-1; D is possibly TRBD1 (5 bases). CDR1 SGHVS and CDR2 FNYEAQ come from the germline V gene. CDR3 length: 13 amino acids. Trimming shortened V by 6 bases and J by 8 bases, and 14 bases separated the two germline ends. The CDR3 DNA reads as TGTGCCAGCAGTCGAATTTCCAGGGATGAGCAGTTCTTC. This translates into CASSRISRDEQFF.

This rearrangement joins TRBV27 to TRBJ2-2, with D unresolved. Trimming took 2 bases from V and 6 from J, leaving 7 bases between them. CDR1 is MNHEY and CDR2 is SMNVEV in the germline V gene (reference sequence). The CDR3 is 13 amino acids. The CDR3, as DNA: TGTGCCAGCAGTTTACCCGTTTCCGGGGAGCTGTTTTTT. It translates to CASSLPVSGELFF.